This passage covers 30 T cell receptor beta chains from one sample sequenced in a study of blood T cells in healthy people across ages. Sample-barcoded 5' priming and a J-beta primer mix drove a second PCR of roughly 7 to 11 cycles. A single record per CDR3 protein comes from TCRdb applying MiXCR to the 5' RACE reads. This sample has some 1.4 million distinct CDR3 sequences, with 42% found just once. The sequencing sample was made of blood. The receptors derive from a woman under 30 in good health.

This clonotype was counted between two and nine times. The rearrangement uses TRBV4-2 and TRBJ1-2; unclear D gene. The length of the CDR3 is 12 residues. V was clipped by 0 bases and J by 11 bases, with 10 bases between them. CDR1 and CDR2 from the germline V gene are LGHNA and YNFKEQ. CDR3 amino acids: CASSQERVGYTF. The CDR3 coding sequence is TGTGCCAGCAGCCAAGAGCGGGTGGGGTACACCTTC.

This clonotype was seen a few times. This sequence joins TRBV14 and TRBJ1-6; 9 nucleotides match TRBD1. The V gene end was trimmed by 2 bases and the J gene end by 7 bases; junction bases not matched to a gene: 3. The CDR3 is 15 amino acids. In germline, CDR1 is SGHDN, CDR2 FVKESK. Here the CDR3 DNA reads TGTGCCAGCAGCCAACTACAGGGGGCAAATTCACCCCTCCACTTT. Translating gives CASSQLQGANSPLHF.

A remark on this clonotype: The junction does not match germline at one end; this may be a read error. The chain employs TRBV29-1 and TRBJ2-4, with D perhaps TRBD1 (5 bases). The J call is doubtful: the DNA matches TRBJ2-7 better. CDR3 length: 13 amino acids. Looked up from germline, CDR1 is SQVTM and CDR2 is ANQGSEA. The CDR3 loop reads CSAVRGPSCEQYF. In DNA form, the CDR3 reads TGCAGCGCAGTAAGGGGTCCCTCCTGCGAGCAGTACTTC.

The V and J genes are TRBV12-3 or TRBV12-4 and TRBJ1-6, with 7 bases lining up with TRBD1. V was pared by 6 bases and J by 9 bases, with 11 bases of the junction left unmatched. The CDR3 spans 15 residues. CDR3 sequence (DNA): TGTGCCAGCAGCCTAACAACAGGGGAAGGTTCACCCCTCCACTTT. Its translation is CASSLTTGEGSPLHF.

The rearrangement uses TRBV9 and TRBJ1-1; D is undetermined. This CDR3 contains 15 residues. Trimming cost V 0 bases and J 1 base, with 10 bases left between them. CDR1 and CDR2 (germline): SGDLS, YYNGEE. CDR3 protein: CASSVGVEGNTEAFF. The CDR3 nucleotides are TGTGCCAGCAGCGTAGGGGTGGAGGGGAACACTGAAGCTTTCTTT.

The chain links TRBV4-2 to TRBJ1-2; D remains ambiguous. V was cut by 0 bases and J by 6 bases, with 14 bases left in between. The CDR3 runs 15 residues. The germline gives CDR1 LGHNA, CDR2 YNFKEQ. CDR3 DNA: TGTGCCAGCAGCCAAGATTCCCTGTCTTGGAATGGCTACACCTTC. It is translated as CASSQDSLSWNGYTF.

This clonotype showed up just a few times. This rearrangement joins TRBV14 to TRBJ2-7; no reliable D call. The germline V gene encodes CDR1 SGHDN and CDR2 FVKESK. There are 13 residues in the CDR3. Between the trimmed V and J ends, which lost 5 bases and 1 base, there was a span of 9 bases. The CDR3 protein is CASSDGFSYEQYF. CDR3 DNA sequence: TGTGCCAGCAGCGACGGATTTTCCTACGAGCAGTACTTC. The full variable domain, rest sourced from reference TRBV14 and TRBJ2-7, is EAGVTQFPSHSVIEKGQTVTLRCDPISGHDNLYWYRRVMGKEIKFLLHFVKESKQDESGMPNNRFLAERTGGTYSTLKVQPAELEDSGVYFCASSDGFSYEQYFGPGTRLTVT.

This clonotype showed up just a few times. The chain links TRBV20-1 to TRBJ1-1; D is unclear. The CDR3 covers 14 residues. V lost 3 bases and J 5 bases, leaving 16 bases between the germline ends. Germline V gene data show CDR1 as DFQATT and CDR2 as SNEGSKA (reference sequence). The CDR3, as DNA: TGCAGTGCTAGGAAGGGTACCGTGGGGACTGAAGCTTTCTTT. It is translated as CSARKGTVGTEAFF.

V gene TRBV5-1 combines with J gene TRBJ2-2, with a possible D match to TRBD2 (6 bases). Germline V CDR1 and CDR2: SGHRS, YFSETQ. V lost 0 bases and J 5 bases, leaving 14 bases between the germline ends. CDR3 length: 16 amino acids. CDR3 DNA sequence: TGCGCCAGCAGCTTGGAGGTTGGCAGCGGGACCGGGGAGCTGTTTTTT. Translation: CASSLEVGSGTGELFF.

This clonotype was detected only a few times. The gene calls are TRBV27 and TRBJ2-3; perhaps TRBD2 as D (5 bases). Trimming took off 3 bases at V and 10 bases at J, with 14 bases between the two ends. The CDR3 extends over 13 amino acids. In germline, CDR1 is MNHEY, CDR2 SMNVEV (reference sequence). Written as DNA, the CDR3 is TGTGCCAGCAGTTTTCTTCAGGAGGCCGCGCAGTATTTT. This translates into CASSFLQEAAQYF.

The CDR3 reads CSGGSFSYEQYF. In nucleotides, the CDR3 is TGCAGCGGAGGGAGCTTCTCCTACGAGCAGTACTTC. This chain links TRBV29-1 with TRBJ2-7; D perhaps matches TRBD2 (5 bases). The V end lost 7 bases, the J end lost 0 bases, and 10 bases lay between the germline ends. Germline V gene sequence: CDR1 SQVTM, CDR2 ANQGSEA. This CDR3 has 12 amino acids.

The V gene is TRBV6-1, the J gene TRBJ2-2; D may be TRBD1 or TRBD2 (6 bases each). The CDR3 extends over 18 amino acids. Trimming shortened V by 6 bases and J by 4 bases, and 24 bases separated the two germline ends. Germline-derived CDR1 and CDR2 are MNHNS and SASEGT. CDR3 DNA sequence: TGTGCCAGCAGGTTTCCTACGATTGGGGGGCACGGCACCGGGGAGCTGTTTTTT. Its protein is CASRFPTIGGHGTGELFF.

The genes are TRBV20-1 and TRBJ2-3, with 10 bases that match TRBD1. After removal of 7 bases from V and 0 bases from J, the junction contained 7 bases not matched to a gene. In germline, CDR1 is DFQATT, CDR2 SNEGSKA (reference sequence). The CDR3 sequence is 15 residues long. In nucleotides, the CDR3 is TGCAGTGAAACTGGGACAGGGGCTAGCACAGATACGCAGTATTTT. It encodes CSETGTGASTDTQYF.

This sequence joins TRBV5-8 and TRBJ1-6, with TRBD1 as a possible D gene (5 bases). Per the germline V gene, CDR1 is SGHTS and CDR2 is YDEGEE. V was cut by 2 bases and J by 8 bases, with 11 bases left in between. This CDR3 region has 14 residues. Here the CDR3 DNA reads TGTGCCAGCAGCTTAGAGGGGATGCATTCACCCCTCCACTTT. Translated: CASSLEGMHSPLHF.

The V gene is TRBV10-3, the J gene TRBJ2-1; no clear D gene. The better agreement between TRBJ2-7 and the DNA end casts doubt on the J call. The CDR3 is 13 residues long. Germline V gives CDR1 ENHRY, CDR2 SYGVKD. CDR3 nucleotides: TGTGCCATCAGTGAGGACGGATACAATGAGCAGTACTTC. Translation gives CAISEDGYNEQYF.

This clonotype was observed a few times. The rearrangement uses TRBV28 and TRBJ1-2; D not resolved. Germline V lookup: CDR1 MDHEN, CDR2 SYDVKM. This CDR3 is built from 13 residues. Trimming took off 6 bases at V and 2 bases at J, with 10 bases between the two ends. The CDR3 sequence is CASSQTRNYGYTF. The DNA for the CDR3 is TGTGCCAGCAGCCAGACCAGGAACTATGGCTACACCTTC.

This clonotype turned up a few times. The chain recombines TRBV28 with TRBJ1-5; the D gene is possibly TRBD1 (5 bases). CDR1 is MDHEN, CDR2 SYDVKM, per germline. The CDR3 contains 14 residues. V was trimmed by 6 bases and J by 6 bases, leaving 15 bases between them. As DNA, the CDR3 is TGTGCCAGCAGCTCGGGACGCGGGGGTCAGCCCCAGCATTTT. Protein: CASSSGRGGQPQHF.

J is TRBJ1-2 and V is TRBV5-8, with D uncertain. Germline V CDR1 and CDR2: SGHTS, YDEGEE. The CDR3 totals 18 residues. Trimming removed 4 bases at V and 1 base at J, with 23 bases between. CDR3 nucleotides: TGTGCCAGCAGCCTCGCCGACACGAGCCTAAATAGTAACTATGGCTACACCTTC. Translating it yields CASSLADTSLNSNYGYTF.

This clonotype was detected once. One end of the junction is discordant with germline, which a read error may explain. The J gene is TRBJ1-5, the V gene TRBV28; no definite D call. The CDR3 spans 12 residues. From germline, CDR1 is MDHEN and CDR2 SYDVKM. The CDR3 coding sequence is TGTGCCAGCAGGGTCTCCAATCAGCTCCAGCATTTT. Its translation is CASRVSNQLQHF.

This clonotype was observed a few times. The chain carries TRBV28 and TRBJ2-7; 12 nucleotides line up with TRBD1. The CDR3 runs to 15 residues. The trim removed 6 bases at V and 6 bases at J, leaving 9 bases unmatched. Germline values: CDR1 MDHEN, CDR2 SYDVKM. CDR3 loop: CASSSTGTGGGEQYF. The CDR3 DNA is TGTGCCAGCAGCTCCACGGGGACAGGGGGCGGCGAGCAGTACTTC.

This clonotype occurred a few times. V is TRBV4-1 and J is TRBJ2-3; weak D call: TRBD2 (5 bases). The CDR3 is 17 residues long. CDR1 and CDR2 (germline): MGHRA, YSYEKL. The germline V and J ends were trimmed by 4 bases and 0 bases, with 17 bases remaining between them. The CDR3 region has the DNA TGCGCCAGCAGCCTTGAAACTGGCCCGGGGAGCACAGATACGCAGTATTTT. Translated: CASSLETGPGSTDTQYF.

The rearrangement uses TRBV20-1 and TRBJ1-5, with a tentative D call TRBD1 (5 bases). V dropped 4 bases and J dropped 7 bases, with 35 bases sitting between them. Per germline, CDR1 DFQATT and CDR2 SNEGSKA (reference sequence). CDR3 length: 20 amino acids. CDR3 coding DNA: TGCAGTGCTATCCCGGTCGACCTCGACAGACCTTTCCTTTTGGGGCAGCCCCAGCATTTT. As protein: CSAIPVDLDRPFLLGQPQHF.

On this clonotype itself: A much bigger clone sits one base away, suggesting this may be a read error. The CDR3 reads CAVSDDRVGGYTF. The CDR3 bases are TGTGCCGTCAGTGATGACAGGGTCGGCGGCTACACCTTC. This rearrangement joins TRBV10-3 to TRBJ1-2, with TRBD1 identical over 7 bases. Germline V gene lookup returns CDR1 ENHRY and CDR2 SYGVKD. This CDR3 comprises 13 residues.

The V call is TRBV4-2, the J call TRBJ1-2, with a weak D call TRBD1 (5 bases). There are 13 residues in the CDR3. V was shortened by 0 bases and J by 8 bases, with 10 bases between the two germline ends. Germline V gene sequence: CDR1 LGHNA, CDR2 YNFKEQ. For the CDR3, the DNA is TGTGCCAGCAGCCAAGAGGTCGGGGGAGGCTACACCTTC. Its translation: CASSQEVGGGYTF.

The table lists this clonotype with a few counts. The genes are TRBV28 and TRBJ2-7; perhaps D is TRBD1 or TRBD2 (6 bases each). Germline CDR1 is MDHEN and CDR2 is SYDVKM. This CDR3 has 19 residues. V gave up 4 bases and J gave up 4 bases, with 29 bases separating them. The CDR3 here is CASSSGRPLGGDEPYEQYF. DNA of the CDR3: TGTGCCAGCAGTTCCGGTCGTCCGCTCGGGGGCGACGAGCCTTACGAGCAGTACTTC.

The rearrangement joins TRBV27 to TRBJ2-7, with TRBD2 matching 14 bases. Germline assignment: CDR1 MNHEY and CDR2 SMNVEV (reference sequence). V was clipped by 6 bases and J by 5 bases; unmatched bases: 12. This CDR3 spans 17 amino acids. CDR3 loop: CASSLSGTSGRFNEQYF. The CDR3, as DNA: TGTGCCAGCAGCCTATCCGGGACTAGCGGGAGATTCAACGAGCAGTACTTC.

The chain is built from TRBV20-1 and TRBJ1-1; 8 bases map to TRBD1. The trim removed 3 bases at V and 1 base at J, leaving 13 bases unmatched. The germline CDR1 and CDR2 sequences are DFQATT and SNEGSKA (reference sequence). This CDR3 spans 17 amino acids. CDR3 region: CSARASQGAGGNTEAFF. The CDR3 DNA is TGCAGTGCTAGGGCCAGCCAGGGGGCGGGGGGGAACACTGAAGCTTTCTTT.

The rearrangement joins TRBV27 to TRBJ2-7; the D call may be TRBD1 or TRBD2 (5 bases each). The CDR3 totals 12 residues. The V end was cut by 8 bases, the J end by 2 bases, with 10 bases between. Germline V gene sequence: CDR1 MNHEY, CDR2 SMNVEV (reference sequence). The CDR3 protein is CASGTAAYEQYF. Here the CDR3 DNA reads TGTGCCAGCGGGACCGCGGCCTACGAGCAGTACTTC.

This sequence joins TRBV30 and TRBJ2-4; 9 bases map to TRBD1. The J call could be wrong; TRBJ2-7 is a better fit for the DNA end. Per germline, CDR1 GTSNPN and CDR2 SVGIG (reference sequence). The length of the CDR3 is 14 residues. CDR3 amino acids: CATAPGTGISEQYF. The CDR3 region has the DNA TGTGCCACCGCTCCGGGGACAGGGATCTCCGAGCAGTACTTC.

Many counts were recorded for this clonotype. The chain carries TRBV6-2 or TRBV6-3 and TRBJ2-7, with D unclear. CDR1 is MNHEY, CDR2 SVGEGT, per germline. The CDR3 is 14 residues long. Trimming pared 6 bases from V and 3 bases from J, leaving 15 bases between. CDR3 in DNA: TGTGCCAGCAGAGACCCCCGAATTGGCTACGAGCAGTACTTC. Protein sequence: CASRDPRIGYEQYF.